The sequence of this T cell receptor (beta chain) was determined in a study of blood T cell repertoires in COVID-19. Study-level background: Sample material is recorded as cDNA or gDNA derived from T cells, B-cell-depleted T cells, or PBMCs.

The J segment lost 4 bases and the V segment lost 4 bases, leaving 6 bases of the junction unmatched. This CDR3 is 16 amino acids long. Germline V gene lookup returns CDR1 SGHAT and CDR2 FQNNGV. The authors' processing: It was from reference gene primer amplification that nucleated cell counts were estimated. Only in-frame clones appear in the TCRdb table, and some are missing; sequencing was by immunoSEQ multiplex PCR. V and J calls and clone size come straight from that table; D and trimming were deduced from the DNA. Of almost 250,000 clones in the sample, around nine tenths were seen once. Sequenced material: peripheral blood. The V call is TRBV11-2, the J call TRBJ2-1, with TRBD2 matching over 11 bases. The origin of this receptor is a woman aged 60-75 years who had recovered from COVID-19. CDR3 DNA sequence: TGTGCCAGCAGCTCCACTAGCGGGGGCCTTTACAATGAGCAGTTCTTC. Its translation is CASSSTSGGLYNEQFF.